The present TCR beta chain was sequenced within a study of shared clonotypes between healthy human individuals. General study points: Rarefaction curves obtained for sorted subsets showed sequencing incomplete despite large depth. Across subsets, estimated richness was generally greater for naive than for memory populations. Having only a few donors restricted how much genetic and exposure-history diversity was captured.

The length of the CDR3 is 15 residues. CDR1 MGHRA and CDR2 YSYEKL come from the germline V gene. V lost 2 bases and J lost 2, with 10 bases in between. This table comes from immunoSEQ multiplex PCR, and its TCRdb copy is limited to in-frame clones, with some not included. The sample holds 650,000 to 750,000 clones, about two thirds seen once. Turning to this clone: Its antigen remains unidentified.

This sequence was found in a woman under 40 in good health. The chain is built from TRBV4-1 and TRBJ2-4, with D perhaps matching TRBD2 (6 bases). The sequencing input was memory CD4+ T cells sorted from blood. As for subset: CD45RA-negative fraction. The CDR3 nucleotides read TGCGCCAGCAGCCAACCGGGGGTGTCCAAAAACATTCAGTACTTC. Its translation: CASSQPGVSKNIQYF.